The clone carrying this T cell receptor (beta chain) was seen more than once but under ten times. The antigen remains undetermined. This entry is derived from a study of cytomegalovirus exposure and HLA in healthy donors. Study-wide results and limits: Investigators reported under 200 TCR beta chains as tied to cytomegalovirus. In a later analysis, common viral pathogens appeared linked to several of the most significant clusters. More clonal expansion characterized HLA-associated TCR beta chains than equally common others in a later analysis. Highly shared sequence variants in one cluster were likely a sequencing artifact.

The PCR had 60 Vbeta and 13 Jbeta primers. The data were produced by immunoSEQ multiplex PCR, yet TCRdb's version contains in-frame clones alone and is incomplete. The sample consists of 100,000 or so clones, about 83% of them appearing once. This CDR3 contains 14 residues. V shed 6 bases and J 6 bases; nucleotides not matched to a gene: 6. Looked up from germline, CDR1 is MNHEY and CDR2 is SVGAGI. This rearrangement joins TRBV6-5 to TRBJ2-3, with TRBD1 matching 10 bases. Sequencing was carried out using PBMCs. The TCR comes from a man aged 18 to 29 in good health and CMV-seronegative. The DNA of the CDR3 is TGTGCCAGCAGCCGACAGGGGGCTAGGGATACGCAGTATTTT. Amino acids: CASSRQGARDTQYF.